One T cell receptor (beta chain) is described in this entry. V dropped 6 bases and J dropped 4; count of bases not matched to a gene: 4. The CDR3 is 14 amino acids. Looked up from germline, CDR1 is SGHVS and CDR2 is FQNEAQ. Assay: immunoSEQ multiplex PCR; the TCRdb copy retains only in-frame clones and omits some. The data show over 110,000 clones, with roughly 84% seen just once and 10% to 13% held by the top ten. This sample was included in a study of blood T cell repertoires in COVID-19. The chain couples TRBV7-8 to TRBJ2-1; 9 positions agree with TRBD2. Sequencing was done on a sample of peripheral blood. This sequence originates from a man in his sixties with active or convalescent COVID-19. The chain's CDR3 is CASRAGGQYNEQFF. CDR3 DNA sequence: TGTGCCAGCAGAGCGGGGGGTCAATACAATGAGCAGTTCTTC. Drawing the rest from reference TRBV7-8 and TRBJ2-1, the complete variable domain is GAGVSQSPRYKVAKRGQDVALRCDPISGHVSLFWYQQALGQGPEFLTYFQNEAQLDKSGLPSDRFFAERPEGSVSTLKIQRTQQEDSAVYLCASRAGGQYNEQFFGPGTRLTVL.